This T cell receptor (beta chain) was sequenced in a study of long-term antiretroviral therapy in people with HIV (dated 2022 in TCRdb). For the study in its entirety: The earliest samples were collected approximately a decade before the 2015 WHO recommendation for immediate ART, a period when ART was typically delayed until CD4 counts fell. From some 33 adults with confirmed HIV infection, the cohort provided 150 to 200 cryopreserved PBMC samples, gathered serially across a mean of about 6 years (range 1-12). No cross-contamination during QIAcube processing turned up in test extractions that ran a monoclonal T-cell line alongside some 34 polyclonal samples. Among the 25 to 30 participants with HIV, eleven were female. Whether ART initiation and durable HIV suppression were associated with changes in peripheral blood TRB repertoire composition and diversity was tested in a retrospective serial study. On the study overall, not on this receptor specifically: Because cell numbers in pre-ART samples were limited, unsorted PBMC were profiled instead of sorted CD4+ and CD8+ T cells. At every time point, the repertoire was dominated by expanded TRB clones first identified before ART initiation, although this dominance fluctuated and, in many PLHIV, declined after ART. Since PBMC availability was limited, sequencing covered only the TCR beta chain, with no alpha chain pairing. Samples dated from the mid-2000s to the late 2010s, and the ART regimens used may be less effective than current ones. Narrower CDR3 length ranges were observed in HIV repertoires than in controls, and an antigen-experienced repertoire with only a slight naive shift after ART was suggested by the network structure. Starting ART was linked to a significant rise in TRB diversity, yet even with long-term ART the diversity remained significantly lower than in transplant donor controls. Inferences about post-ART repertoire changes were limited because no data were available on ART adherence, viral resistance or therapy changes.

To be included, a participant needed at least one PBMC sample from before ART initiation plus at least two post-ART samples. Every participant with HIV received treatment in the United States of America. Cryopreserved samples of roughly 0.95-10 million PBMC were thawed and washed before DNA extraction. At the time of the earliest PBMC sample, participants with HIV were aged between about 20 and 55 years. Each participant contributed PBMC samples from 1-4 timepoints before ART initiation and 2-8 timepoints after ART initiation, with a median of 7 samples. For every participant, serial HIV viral load, CD4+ T-cell count, ART history and demographic data were obtained. Genomic DNA was extracted from unsorted PBMC with a Qiagen kit on a QIAcube, with processing performed in batches of 12 samples. Remarks on this clone: Its antigen specificity is not known. Per-nucleotide qualities are absent, and no much larger clonotype sits a single base away.

CDR1 and CDR2 were assigned from the germline V gene as ENHRY and SYGVKD. Reading from cysteine to phenylalanine, the CDR3 counts 13 amino acids. Only the CDR3 DNA stays, 39 bases, in frame from base 1. A distance of 16 bases separates the germline ends of V and J, which lose 2 bases and 12 bases respectively. Sequencing of the TRB variable region was done with the immunoSEQ hsTCRB v3.0 assay at survey level resolution. The target sequencing depth for TRB was about 40,000-55,000 T-cell genomes per sample. An Illumina MiSeq with a v3 150-cycle kit was used to sequence the pooled TRB libraries. The paper's data handling went like this. Repertoire analysis was run in R within a reproducible Nextflow workflow that covered QC, data transformation and analysis. LymphoSeq2, an R package for exploring AIRR-Seq data, was used to implement the custom analyses. A few samples yielding fewer than 5000 total TRB sequences were excluded, leaving more than 150 analyzed HIV repertoires. Among the roughly 190 retained HIV repertoires, 55 to 60 were collected before ART initiation and 120 to 140 after ART initiation. Each repertoire was downsampled to 5000 TRB nucleotide sequences, and summary statistics were averaged across 100 downsampling iterations. The analysis kept only TRB sequences whose CDR3 regions were at least seven amino acids long. Two measures captured diversity: a Shannon entropy-derived clonality score and the Gini coefficient. Repertoire networks linked the top 5000 CDR3 amino acid sequences whenever two sequences differed by an edit distance of one. Antigen specificity groups and MHC restriction were predicted for TRB CDR3 amino acid sequences with GLIPH2. CDR3 amino acid sequences were matched against VDJdb and McPAS-TCR to flag known CMV, EBV, HIV or tissue antigen associations. Pre-ART, post-ART and control groups were compared with Wilcoxon signed-rank tests and Holm-Bonferroni correction. Imported from immuneACCESS, the table was reduced by TCRdb to in-frame sequences with V and J called. These copies leave out some clones; in studies compared against another copy, an unresolved V gene accounts for under half, and the cause of the remainder is not known. From that table come the V and J calls and clone size; the DNA was used to work out D and trimming. The sample table shows roughly 27,000 clones, and 85% are seen once. The ten largest clonotypes hold roughly 9% of the sample.

Sequences were derived from unsorted PBMCs, sampled 2.3 years after starting antiretroviral therapy. Recombination connected TRBV10-3 to TRBJ1-1; perhaps TRBD1 is the D gene, with 5 bases matching. This receptor was obtained from a man aged 35 to 55 with HIV. In nucleotide form, the sequence is TGTGCCATCAGTGAGATTTTCGGACAAGAATCTTTCTTT. Its protein is CAISEIFGQESFF.